One sample yielded the 6 T cell receptor beta chains listed below, sequenced in a study of blood T cells in healthy people across ages (dated by TCRdb to about 2015). Library preparation was by 5' RACE. The instrument was an Illumina HiSeq 2500. A second PCR of roughly 7 to 12 cycles was run with a J-beta primer mix and a sample-barcoded 5' primer. The public reads were reanalyzed by TCRdb: fastp trimming at Q25, MiXCR alignment, in-frame beta chains only. Rows are unified per CDR3 protein, each entry keeping the most common DNA and genes. Recorded for this sample are 800,000 or so distinct CDR3 sequences; about 45% of them occurred a single time. About a sixth of the sample goes to the ten largest clones. Sequenced: blood. These receptors all stem from a man older than 75 in good health.

In its sample, this clonotype was seen a few times. This sequence joins TRBV3-1 and TRBJ2-1; a weak D match, TRBD1 (7 bases). CDR1 and CDR2 from the germline V gene are LGHDT and YNNKEL (reference sequence). This CDR3 spans 15 amino acids. V was shortened by 0 bases and J by 4 bases, with 10 bases between the two germline ends. The CDR3 region has the DNA TGTGCCAGCAGCCAAGAAGCAGGGGGGTACAATGAGCAGTTCTTC. It codes for CASSQEAGGYNEQFF.

The chain couples TRBV15 to TRBJ2-5; a possible D gene is TRBD2 (6 bases). Matching the DNA end better, TRBJ2-7 makes the J call doubtful. The CDR3 totals 15 residues. Germline CDR1 reads LNHNV; CDR2 reads YYDKDF (reference sequence). The CDR3 DNA follows: TGTGCCACTAGTGACGGAGGGAGAGTGCGGGACGAGCAGTACTTC. Translated: CATSDGGRVRDEQYF.

In its sample, this clonotype was seen a few times. The rearrangement links TRBV7-8 to TRBJ1-3; D may be TRBD1 (5 bases). Trimming left V 6 bases short and J 0 bases short, with 12 bases between. Germline V lookup: CDR1 SGHVS, CDR2 FQNEAQ. The CDR3 is 15 residues long. Here the CDR3 reads CASSSGGSSGNTIYF. For the CDR3, the DNA is TGTGCCAGCAGTTCGGGGGGGAGCTCTGGAAACACCATATATTTT. Full variable domain (remainder filled in from reference TRBV7-8 and TRBJ1-3): GAGVSQSPRYKVAKRGQDVALRCDPISGHVSLFWYQQALGQGPEFLTYFQNEAQLDKSGLPSDRFFAERPEGSVSTLKIQRTQQEDSAVYLCASSSGGSSGNTIYFGEGSWLTVV.

Only a few counts were recorded for this clonotype. The CDR3 DNA follows: TGTGCCACCAGTGTGTGGGGCAATGAGCAGTTCTTC. Its translation is CATSVWGNEQFF. J is TRBJ2-1 and V is TRBV24-1; D is unresolved. Germline loops: CDR1 KGHDR, CDR2 SFDVKD. The V end was cut by 5 bases, the J end by 6 bases, with 7 bases between. The CDR3 consists of 12 residues.

Comments on this clonotype: Since a much larger clone is just one base distant, this may be a read error. This sequence joins TRBV4-2 and TRBJ2-7, with D tentatively TRBD1 (6 bases). CDR1 and CDR2 from the germline V gene are LGHNA and YNFKEQ. The CDR3 covers 17 residues. This chain's CDR3 is CASSVVVGTPSSYERYF. As DNA, the CDR3 is TGTGCCAGCAGCGTCGTGGTAGGGACACCATCCTCGTACGAGCGGTACTTC.

This sequence joins TRBV9 and TRBJ2-3; D not resolved. Between the trimmed V and J ends, which lost 2 bases and 0 bases, there was a span of 13 bases. The CDR3 is 16 residues long. CDR1 and CDR2 from the germline V gene are SGDLS and YYNGEE. This CDR3 reads CASSVSVLTSTDTQYF. The CDR3 DNA reads TGTGCCAGCAGCGTCTCAGTTTTAACTAGCACAGATACGCAGTATTTT.